These 18 T cell receptor beta chains were all obtained from the same sample, sequenced in a study of T cells in Graves' hyperthyroidism and ophthalmopathy. The source material, RNA transcripts, was used to amplify TCR beta CDR3 regions. The TCR CDR3 was amplified in a first-round RT-PCR using the HTBI primer set. TCRdb re-called the multiplex PCR reads with MiXCR, one entry per CDR3 protein. Of 250,000 to 300,000 distinct CDR3 sequences listed, roughly 15% were seen once; the top ten hold about 14%. The sequenced material came from blood. These receptors were obtained from a woman in her thirties or forties with Graves' hyperthyroidism that later progressed to Graves' ophthalmopathy.

There are many counts of this clonotype. The chain uses TRBV28 and TRBJ1-1; D remains ambiguous. Trimming took off 6 bases at V and 6 bases at J, with 14 bases between the two ends. The CDR3 covers 13 residues. Germline loops: CDR1 MDHEN, CDR2 SYDVKM. CDR3 sequence: CASSVKVDAEAFF. The CDR3 region has the DNA TGTGCCAGCAGCGTCAAAGTGGACGCTGAAGCTTTCTTT.

This clonotype was seen many times. The chain employs TRBV9 and TRBJ2-5; 7 bases line up with TRBD1. Germline lookup yields CDR1 SGDLS and CDR2 YYNGEE. V shed 1 base and J 2 bases; nucleotides not matched to a gene: 8. This CDR3 has 16 amino acids. CDR3 residues: CASSVRDRQFQETQYF. Written as DNA, the CDR3 is TGTGCCAGCAGCGTAAGGGACAGACAATTTCAAGAGACCCAGTACTTC.

At least ten counts were recorded for this clonotype. The rearrangement links TRBV11-2 to TRBJ2-1, with D tentatively TRBD2 (6 bases). Trimming removed 4 bases from V and 2 bases from J, with 15 bases in between. This CDR3 comprises 16 residues. CDR1 and CDR2 from the germline V gene are SGHAT and FQNNGV. For the CDR3, the DNA is TGTGCCAGCAGCTCCTTTATTAGCGGAGCCTACAATGAGCAGTTCTTC. This translates into CASSSFISGAYNEQFF. Full variable domain (missing parts from reference TRBV11-2 and TRBJ2-1): EAGVAQSPRYKIIEKRQSVAFWCNPISGHATLYWYQQILGQGPKLLIQFQNNGVVDDSQLPKDRFSAERLKGVDSTLKIQPAKLEDSAVYLCASSSFISGAYNEQFFGPGTRLTVL.

This clonotype occurred many times. This chain links TRBV20-1 with TRBJ2-1, with D tentatively TRBD2 (5 bases). The CDR3 runs to 12 residues. V was trimmed by 3 bases and J by 6 bases, leaving 9 bases between them. Per germline, CDR1 DFQATT and CDR2 SNEGSKA (reference sequence). The CDR3 DNA reads TGCAGTGCTAGGGACTTCGTCAATGAGCAGTTCTTC. Encoded protein: CSARDFVNEQFF.

This clonotype was observed once. This rearrangement joins TRBV2 to TRBJ2-1; the match to TRBD2 covers 15 bases. V lost 8 bases to trimming and J lost 9 bases; unmatched junction nucleotides: 5. Germline CDR1 reads SNHLY; CDR2 reads FYNNEI. The CDR3 length is 14 residues. The CDR3 protein is CASAGTSGRSEQFF. The CDR3 coding sequence is TGTGCCAGCGCCGGGACTAGCGGGAGGAGTGAGCAGTTCTTC.

This clonotype was recorded many times. The rearrangement links TRBV6-1 to TRBJ1-1, with TRBD1 matching over 8 bases. The CDR3 spans 16 residues. Germline V CDR1 and CDR2: MNHNS, SASEGT. With V trimmed by 5 bases and J by 3 bases, 11 bases remained unmatched. Here the CDR3 reads CASSQRQGYGDTEAFF. The CDR3 DNA sequence: TGTGCCAGCAGTCAAAGACAGGGGTACGGGGACACTGAAGCTTTCTTT.

This clonotype was recorded many times. V and J are TRBV7-3 and TRBJ2-2; D remains unclear. In germline, CDR1 is SGHTA, CDR2 FQGTGA. The CDR3 contains 14 residues. The V end lost 5 bases, the J end lost 6 bases, and 13 bases lay between the germline ends. As DNA, the CDR3 is TGTGCCAGCAGCCAAGGCCCCACGTCCGGGGAGCTGTTTTTT. Translating it yields CASSQGPTSGELFF.

The rearrangement uses TRBV27 and TRBJ1-2, with D hard to call. The CDR3 runs to 13 residues. Between the trimmed V and J ends, which lost 3 bases and 4 bases, there was a span of 9 bases. Germline CDR1 MNHEY, CDR2 SMNVEV (reference sequence). The CDR3 here is CASSLSRSYGYTF. The CDR3 DNA reads TGTGCCAGCAGTTTGTCCAGAAGCTATGGCTACACCTTC.

Only a few counts were recorded for this clonotype. Mismatch with germline at one junction end may stem from a read error. This rearrangement joins TRBV28 to TRBJ1-2; a weak D match, TRBD1 (6 bases). The CDR3 totals 13 residues. The germline V gene has CDR1 MDHEN and CDR2 SYDVKM. CDR3 residues: CASSLSGGYDYTF. CDR3 DNA: TGTGCCAGCAGTTTAAGTGGGGGCTATGACTACACCTTC.

This clonotype was detected ten times or more. V is TRBV29-1 and J is TRBJ2-5, with a possible D match to TRBD1 (5 bases). The ends were cut back, 4 bases at V and 1 base at J, with 7 bases in the middle. The CDR3 has 12 residues. Germline values: CDR1 SQVTM, CDR2 ANQGSEA. In nucleotides, the CDR3 is TGCAGCGTTGGGGGCAGCCAAGAGACCCAGTACTTC. Translating gives CSVGGSQETQYF.

This clonotype has more than one count but fewer than ten. The rearrangement uses TRBV30 and TRBJ1-2; D gene unclear. The V end was cut by 5 bases, the J end by 4 bases, with 11 bases between. The CDR3 has 12 residues. The germline gives CDR1 GTSNPN, CDR2 SVGIG (reference sequence). The CDR3 region is CAWSPGAYGYTF. In DNA, the CDR3 is TGTGCCTGGTCTCCAGGTGCCTATGGCTACACCTTC.

This clonotype was recorded at least ten times. The rearrangement joins TRBV2 to TRBJ2-3; D is unresolved. The CDR3 is made up of 13 amino acids. V lost 7 bases to trimming and J lost 3 bases, with 11 bases between them. Germline V gives CDR1 SNHLY, CDR2 FYNNEI. The CDR3 sequence is CASTPEGTDTQYF. The CDR3 DNA reads TGTGCCAGCACCCCAGAAGGAACAGATACGCAGTATTTT.

This clonotype was seen at least ten times. The chain has TRBV29-1 and TRBJ1-1; D remains ambiguous. The CDR3 spans 13 residues. The V gene's germline CDR1 is SQVTM and CDR2 ANQGSEA. The ends were cut back, 4 bases at V and 0 bases at J, with 9 bases in the middle. Here the CDR3 DNA reads TGCAGCGTTGCACGGAACATGAACACTGAAGCTTTCTTT. Its translation: CSVARNMNTEAFF.

This clonotype appeared many times. Its ends do not fully match the called genes, so a read error is possible. V is TRBV19 and J is TRBJ1-5, with a possible D match to TRBD1 (6 bases). The CDR3 contains 15 residues. Germline assignment: CDR1 LNHDA and CDR2 SQIVND (reference sequence). CDR3 sequence (DNA): TGTGCCAGTGGTATGGGACAAGCGGGCAATCAGCCCCAGCATTTT. It codes for CASGMGQAGNQPQHF.

This chain uses TRBV2 with TRBJ1-5; 10 bases match TRBD1. Germline V lookup: CDR1 SNHLY, CDR2 FYNNEI. Trimming at V came to 2 bases and at J to 6 bases, leaving 7 bases not matched to a gene. The length of the CDR3 is 16 residues. The DNA for the CDR3 is TGTGCCAGCAGTGAATCCGGGACAGGGGAGGCTCAGCCCCAGCATTTT. It is translated as CASSESGTGEAQPQHF.

This clonotype was seen repeatedly, ten times or more. J is TRBJ1-5 and V is TRBV12-3 or TRBV12-4; D may be TRBD1 (6 bases). Trimming took off 6 bases at V and 1 base at J, with 19 bases between the two ends. The CDR3 loop spans 17 amino acids. The CDR3, as DNA: TGTGCCAGCAGCTCACCTCGGGGGGGCCTCAGCAATCAGCCCCAGCATTTT. Its protein is CASSSPRGGLSNQPQHF.

This clonotype has more than one count but fewer than ten. A clone one base away is much larger, so this may be a read error. The rearrangement joins TRBV28 to TRBJ1-4; no firm D call. The CDR3 length is 15 residues. The ends were cut back, 6 bases at V and 0 bases at J, with 11 bases in the middle. Germline values: CDR1 MDHEN, CDR2 SYDVKM. Here the CDR3 DNA reads TGTGCCAGCAGGCCCTATGGGGCAACTAATGAAAAACTGTTTTTT. Its translation: CASRPYGATNEKLFF.

V gene TRBV28 combines with J gene TRBJ2-1; 14 bases are shared with TRBD2. CDR1 is MDHEN, CDR2 SYDVKM, per germline. The V and J ends lost 6 bases and 7 bases, in that order; junction bases with no gene match: 8. This CDR3 region has 16 residues. CDR3 sequence reads: CASRTLTSGRGNEQFF. The DNA of the CDR3 is TGTGCCAGCAGAACTCTGACTAGCGGGAGGGGGAATGAGCAGTTCTTC.